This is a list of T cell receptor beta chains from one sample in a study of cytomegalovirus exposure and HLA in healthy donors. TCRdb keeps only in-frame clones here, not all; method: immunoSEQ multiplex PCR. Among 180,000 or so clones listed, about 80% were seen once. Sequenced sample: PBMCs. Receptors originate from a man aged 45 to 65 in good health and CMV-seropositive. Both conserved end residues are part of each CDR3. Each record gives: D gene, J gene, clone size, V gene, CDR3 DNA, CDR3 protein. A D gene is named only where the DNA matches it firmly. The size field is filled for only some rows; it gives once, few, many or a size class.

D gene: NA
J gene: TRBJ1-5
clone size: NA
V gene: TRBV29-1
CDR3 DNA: TGCAGCGTTGGTACGGGCAATCAGCCCCAGCATTTT
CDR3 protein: CSVGTGNQPQHF

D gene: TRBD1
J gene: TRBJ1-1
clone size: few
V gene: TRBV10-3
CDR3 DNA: TGTGCCATCAGTGGGCGGACAGGGAACACTGAAGCTTTCTTT
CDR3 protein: CAISGRTGNTEAFF

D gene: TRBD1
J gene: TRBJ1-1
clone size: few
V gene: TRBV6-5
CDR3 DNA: TGTGCCAGCAGTACCCGGACAGGTGAAGCTTTCTTT
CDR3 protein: CASSTRTGEAFF

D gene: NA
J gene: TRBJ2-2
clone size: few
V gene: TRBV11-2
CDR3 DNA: TGTGCCAGCAGCTTAGTAGGGCTAAGGGGCACCGGGGAGCTGTTTTTT
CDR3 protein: CASSLVGLRGTGELFF

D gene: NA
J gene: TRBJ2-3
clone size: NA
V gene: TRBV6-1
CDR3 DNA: TGTGCCAGCAGTGAGCAGGGGCCAGATACGCAGTATTTT
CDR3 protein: CASSEQGPDTQYF

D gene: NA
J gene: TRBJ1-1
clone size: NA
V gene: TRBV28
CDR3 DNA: TGTGCCAGCAGGCACGACATTCTTAACACTGAAGCTTTCTTT
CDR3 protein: CASRHDILNTEAFF

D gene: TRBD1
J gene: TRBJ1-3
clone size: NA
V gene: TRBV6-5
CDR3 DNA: TGTGCCAGCACTAGGGACAGGGGGCAAGGAAACACCATATATTTT
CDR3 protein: CASTRDRGQGNTIYF

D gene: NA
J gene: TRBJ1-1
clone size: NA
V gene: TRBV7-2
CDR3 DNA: TGTGCCAGCAGCTTAGTATCGGTCGGGAGCACTGAAGCTTTCTTT
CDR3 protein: CASSLVSVGSTEAFF

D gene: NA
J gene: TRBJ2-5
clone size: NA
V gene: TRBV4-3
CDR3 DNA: TGCGCCAGCAGCCAAGCACCTAGACAGGCGCCTTACGGGGAAGAGACCCAGTACTTC
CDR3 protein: CASSQAPRQAPYGEETQYF

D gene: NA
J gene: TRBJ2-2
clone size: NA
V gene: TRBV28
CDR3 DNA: TGTGCCAGCAGTCCGACGACAGTCAACACCGGGGAGCTGTTTTTT
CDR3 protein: CASSPTTVNTGELFF

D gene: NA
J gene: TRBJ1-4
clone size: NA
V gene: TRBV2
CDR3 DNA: TGTGCCAGCAGTGAATGGTTCAAGGCGGCTAATGAAAAACTGTTTTTT
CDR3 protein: CASSEWFKAANEKLFF

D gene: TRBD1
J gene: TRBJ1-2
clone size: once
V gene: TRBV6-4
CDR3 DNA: TGTGCCAGCAGTGACAACCCGTCAAAGGGGGCGGGGTATGGCTACACCTTC
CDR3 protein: CASSDNPSKGAGYGYTF

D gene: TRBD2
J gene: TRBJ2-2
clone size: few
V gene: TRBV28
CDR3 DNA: TGTGCCAGCAGTTTGGGAGGGCCAGGCACCGGGGAGCTGTTTTTT
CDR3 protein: CASSLGGPGTGELFF

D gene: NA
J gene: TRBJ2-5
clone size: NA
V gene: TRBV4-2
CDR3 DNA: TGTGCCAGCAGCCAACGAACTGCGGGGTCAAGGCATACTGGGGGCCAAGAGACCCAGTACTTC
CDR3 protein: CASSQRTAGSRHTGGQETQYF

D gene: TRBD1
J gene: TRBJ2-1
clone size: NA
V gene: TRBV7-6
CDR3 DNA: TGTGCCAGCAGCTTAGCGGTGCTTCCGACAGGGAGCTCCTACAATGAGCAGTTCTTC
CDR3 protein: CASSLAVLPTGSSYNEQFF

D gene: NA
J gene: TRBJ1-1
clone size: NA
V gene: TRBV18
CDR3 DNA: TGTGCCAGCTCACCCCCGGACACTGAAGCTTTCTTT
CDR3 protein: CASSPPDTEAFF

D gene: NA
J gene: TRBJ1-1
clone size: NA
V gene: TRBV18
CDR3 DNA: TGTGCCAGCTCCCCCAACGTCGGACAGATGAACACTGAAGCTTTCTTT
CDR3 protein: CASSPNVGQMNTEAFF

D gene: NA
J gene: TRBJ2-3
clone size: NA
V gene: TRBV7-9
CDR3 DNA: TGTGCCAGCAGCCCGGGACTTTCTACAGATACGCAGTATTTT
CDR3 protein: CASSPGLSTDTQYF

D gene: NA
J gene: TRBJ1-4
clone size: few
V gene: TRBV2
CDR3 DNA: TGTGCCAGCAGTTTCGGGGGTTTTAATGAAAAACTGTTTTTT
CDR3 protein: CASSFGGFNEKLFF

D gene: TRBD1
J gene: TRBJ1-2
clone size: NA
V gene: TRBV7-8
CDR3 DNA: TGTGCCAGCAGCTTAGGGACAGGGTACGGCGGCTACACCTTC
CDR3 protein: CASSLGTGYGGYTF

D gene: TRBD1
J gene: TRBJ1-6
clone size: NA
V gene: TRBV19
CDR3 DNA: TGTGCCAGCACCGGGACAGAGAATTCACCCCTCCACTTT
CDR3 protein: CASTGTENSPLHF

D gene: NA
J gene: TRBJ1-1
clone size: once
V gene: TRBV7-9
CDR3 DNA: TGTGCCAGCAGCCTTACAGACAGTGAAGCTTTCTTT
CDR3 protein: CASSLTDSEAFF

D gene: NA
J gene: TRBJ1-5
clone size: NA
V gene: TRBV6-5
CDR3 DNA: TGTGCCAGCAGTTCCTTGGGAGCCAATCAGCCCCAGCATTTT
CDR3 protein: CASSSLGANQPQHF

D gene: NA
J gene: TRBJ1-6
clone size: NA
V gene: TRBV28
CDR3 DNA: TGTGCCAGCACACGGGTCTCCTATAATTCACCCCTCCACTTT
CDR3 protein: CASTRVSYNSPLHF

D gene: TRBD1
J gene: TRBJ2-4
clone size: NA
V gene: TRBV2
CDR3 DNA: TGTGCCAGCAGTGAACGAGGGGGCGAAAACATTCAGTACTTC
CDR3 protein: CASSERGGENIQYF

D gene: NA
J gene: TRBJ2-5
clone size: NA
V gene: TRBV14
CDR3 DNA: TGTGCCAGCAGCCAAGCGCAGATCGGCCAGGAGGGGGAGACCCAGTACTTC
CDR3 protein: CASSQAQIGQEGETQYF

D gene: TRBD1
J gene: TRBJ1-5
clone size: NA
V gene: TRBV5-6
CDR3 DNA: TGTGCCAGCAGCTTGGGGACAGGGTCCGCTCAGCCCCAGCATTTT
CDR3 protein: CASSLGTGSAQPQHF

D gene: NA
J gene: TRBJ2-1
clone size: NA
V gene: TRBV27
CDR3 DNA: TGTGCCAGCAGTCGACAGAGCCAAAACAATGAGCAGTTCTTC
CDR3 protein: CASSRQSQNNEQFF

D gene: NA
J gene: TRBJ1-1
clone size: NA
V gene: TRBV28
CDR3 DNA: TGTGCCACCAACATCCCGAACACTGAAGCTTTCTTT
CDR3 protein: CATNIPNTEAFF

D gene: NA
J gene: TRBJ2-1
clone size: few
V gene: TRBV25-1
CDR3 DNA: TGTGCCTCGGCCCCCGGGCGGGACAATGAGCAGTTCTTC
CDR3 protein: CASAPGRDNEQFF

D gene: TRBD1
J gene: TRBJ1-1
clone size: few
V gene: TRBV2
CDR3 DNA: TGTGCCAGCAGTTTTGACAGGGCCCTCTTCTTT
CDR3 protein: CASSFDRALFF

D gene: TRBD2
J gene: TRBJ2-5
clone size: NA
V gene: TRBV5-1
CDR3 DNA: TGCGCCAGCAGAGCGAGCGGGGTTGAGCCCCAGTACTTC
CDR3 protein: CASRASGVEPQYF

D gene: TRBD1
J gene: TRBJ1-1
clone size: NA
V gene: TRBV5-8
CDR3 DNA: TGTGCCAGCAGCCGGGACGGGACAGTTTTCACTGAAGCTTTCTTT
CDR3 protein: CASSRDGTVFTEAFF

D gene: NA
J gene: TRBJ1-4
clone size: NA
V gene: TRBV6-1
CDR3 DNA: TGTGCCAGCAGAAGGACAGCAACTAATGAAAAACTGTTTTTT
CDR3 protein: CASRRTATNEKLFF

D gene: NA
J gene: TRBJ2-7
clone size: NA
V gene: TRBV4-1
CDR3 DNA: TGCGCCAGCAGCCAAGACCGACAGGAACGTTTTTACGAGCAGTACTTC
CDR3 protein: CASSQDRQERFYEQYF

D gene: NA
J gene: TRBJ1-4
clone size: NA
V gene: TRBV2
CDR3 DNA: TGTGCCAGCAGGCGTACCAGGGGAAGGGCAACTAATGAAAAACTGTTTTTT
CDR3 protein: CASRRTRGRATNEKLFF

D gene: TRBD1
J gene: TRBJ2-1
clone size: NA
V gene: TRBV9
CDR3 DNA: TGTGCCAGCAGGGCCGGGACAGGGATCGACAATGAGCAGTTCTTC
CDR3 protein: CASRAGTGIDNEQFF

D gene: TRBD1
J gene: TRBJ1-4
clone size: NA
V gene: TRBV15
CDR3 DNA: TGTGCCACCAGCAAGACGCCCGGGACAGGGGAACTGTTTTTT
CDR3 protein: CATSKTPGTGELFF